This record looks at one TCR beta chain sequence and its context. The sample originates from a study of blood T cell repertoires in COVID-19. Study overall: Samples of COVID-19 (acute and convalescent) were obtained from the United States, Italy and Spain. The analysed material was cDNA or gDNA that came from T cells, B-cell-depleted T cells, or PBMCs.

The CDR3 is made up of 16 amino acids. Trimming left V 0 bases short and J 2 bases short, with 11 bases between. CDR1 is SEHNR and CDR2 is FQNEAQ in the germline V gene (reference sequence). Under the authors' procedure: From reference gene primer amplification, estimates of nucleated cell counts were derived. Sequencing was performed with immunoSEQ multiplex PCR; in TCRdb, only in-frame clones are kept and a portion is missing. V and J calls and clone size are as listed in that table; D and trimming were resolved from the DNA. The sample contains about 160,000 clones, approximately 88% of which appear only once.

The rearrangement uses TRBV7-9 and TRBJ1-5, with D maybe TRBD1 (5 bases). The receptor was derived from a woman in her fifties or sixties who had recovered from COVID-19. The sequencing input was peripheral blood. CDR3 DNA sequence: TGTGCCAGCAGCTTAGCGTCGGGGGGGGGCAATCAGCCCCAGCATTTT. Amino acids: CASSLASGGGNQPQHF.